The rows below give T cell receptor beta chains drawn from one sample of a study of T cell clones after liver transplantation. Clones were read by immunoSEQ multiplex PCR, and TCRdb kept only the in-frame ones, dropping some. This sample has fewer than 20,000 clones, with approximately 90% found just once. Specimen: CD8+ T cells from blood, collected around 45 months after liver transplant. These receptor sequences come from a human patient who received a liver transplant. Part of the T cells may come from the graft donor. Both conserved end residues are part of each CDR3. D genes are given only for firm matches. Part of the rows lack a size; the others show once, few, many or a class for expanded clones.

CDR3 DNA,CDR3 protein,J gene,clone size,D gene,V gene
TGTGCCAGCAGCTTAGCCGGAGGTTTTGCTTTCTTT,CASSLAGGFAFF,TRBJ1-1,.,.,TRBV7-6
TGTGCCAGCAGTGAAGCCCGGGCAGCCTACGAGCAGTACTTC,CASSEARAAYEQYF,TRBJ2-7,.,.,TRBV6-1
TGTGCCAGCAGCCACCGACCCCCGAGCTCCTACAATGAGCAGTTCTTC,CASSHRPPSSYNEQFF,TRBJ2-1,.,.,TRBV28
TGTGCCAGCAGCTTGGCCGCGGGAGGGGTCTACGAGCAGTACTTC,CASSLAAGGVYEQYF,TRBJ2-7,.,TRBD2,TRBV5-5
TGTGCCAGCAGCCCGGCGAGGCGGGTTAGCAAAAACATTCAGTACTTC,CASSPARRVSKNIQYF,TRBJ2-4,.,.,TRBV5-6
TGCGCCAGCAGCCAAAAAAAGGGGGGGACTGAAGCTTTCTTT,CASSQKKGGTEAFF,TRBJ1-1,.,.,TRBV4-1
TGTGCCAGCGGACCTGCGGCAGGGGGTAAGGGAAACACCATATATTTT,CASGPAAGGKGNTIYF,TRBJ1-3,.,TRBD1,TRBV28
TGTGCCAGCAGTTTAGGTCCCGTAGGGCAGGGGGCGGACGGCTACACCTTC,CASSLGPVGQGADGYTF,TRBJ1-2,.,TRBD1,TRBV27
TGTGCCAGCACCGGTAGCAGGGAAACCTACGAGCAGTACTTC,CASTGSRETYEQYF,TRBJ2-7,.,.,TRBV6-1
TGTGCCAGCAGTCTCCCCAGGAGAGTACTGGGGTCCTACGAGCAGTACTTC,CASSLPRRVLGSYEQYF,TRBJ2-7,once,.,TRBV28
TGCGCCAGCAGCGTATCTACAGTTTACGAGCAGTACTTC,CASSVSTVYEQYF,TRBJ2-7,.,.,TRBV4-1
TGCGCCAGCAGATGGACTAGCGGGAGCTACGAGCAGTACTTC,CASRWTSGSYEQYF,TRBJ2-7,.,TRBD2,TRBV5-1
TGTGCCAGTAGTGCGGGGAGGGGGTACGAGCAGTACTTC,CASSAGRGYEQYF,TRBJ2-7,.,.,TRBV19
TGTGCCATCTATAGCGGGAGGGGTACAGATACGCAGTATTTT,CAIYSGRGTDTQYF,TRBJ2-3,.,TRBD2,TRBV10-3
TGTGCCAGCAGGGAGGACAGCCGTGGAAACACCATATATTTT,CASREDSRGNTIYF,TRBJ1-3,.,.,TRBV2
.,CASTLSGFGAGELFF,TRBJ2-2,.,.,TRBV19
TGTGCCAGTCGGACACAGGGGTGGTCAAATCAGCCCCAGCATTTT,CASRTQGWSNQPQHF,TRBJ1-5,.,TRBD1,TRBV19